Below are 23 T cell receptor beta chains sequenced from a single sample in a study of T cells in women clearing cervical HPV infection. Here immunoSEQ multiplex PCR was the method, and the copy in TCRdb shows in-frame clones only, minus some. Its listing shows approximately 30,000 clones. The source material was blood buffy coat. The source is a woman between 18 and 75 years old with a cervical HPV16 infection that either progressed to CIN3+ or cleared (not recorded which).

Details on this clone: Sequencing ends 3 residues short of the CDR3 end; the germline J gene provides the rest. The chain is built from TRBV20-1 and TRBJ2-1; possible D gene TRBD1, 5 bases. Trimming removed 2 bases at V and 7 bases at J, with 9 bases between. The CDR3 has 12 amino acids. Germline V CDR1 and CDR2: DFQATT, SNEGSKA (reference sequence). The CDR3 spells CSARPTGNEQFF. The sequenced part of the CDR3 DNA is TGCAGTGCTAGACCCACAGGTAATGAG.

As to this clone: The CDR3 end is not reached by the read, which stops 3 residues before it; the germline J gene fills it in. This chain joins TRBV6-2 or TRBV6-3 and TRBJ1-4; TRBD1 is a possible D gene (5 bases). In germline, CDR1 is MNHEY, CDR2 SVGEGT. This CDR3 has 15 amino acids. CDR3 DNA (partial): TGTGCCAGCAGACGCATCAGGGTTGGGGCCAACGTA. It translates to CASRRIRVGANV. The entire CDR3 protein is CASRRIRVGANVLFF.

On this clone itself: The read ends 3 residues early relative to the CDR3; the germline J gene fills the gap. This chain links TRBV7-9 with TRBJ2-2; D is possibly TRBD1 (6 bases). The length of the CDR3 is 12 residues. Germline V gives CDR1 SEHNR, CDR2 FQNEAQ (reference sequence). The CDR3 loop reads CASSLEGGPLFF. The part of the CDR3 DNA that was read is TGTGCCAGCAGCTTAGAAGGGGGACCG.

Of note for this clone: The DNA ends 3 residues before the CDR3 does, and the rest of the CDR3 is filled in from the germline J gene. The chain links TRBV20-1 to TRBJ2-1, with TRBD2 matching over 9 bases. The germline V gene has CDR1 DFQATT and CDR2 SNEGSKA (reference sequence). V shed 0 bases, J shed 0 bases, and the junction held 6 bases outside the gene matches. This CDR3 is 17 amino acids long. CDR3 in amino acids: CSARDGSGRSSYNEQFF. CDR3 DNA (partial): TGCAGTGCTAGAGACGGCAGCGGGAGGAGCTCCTACAATGAG.

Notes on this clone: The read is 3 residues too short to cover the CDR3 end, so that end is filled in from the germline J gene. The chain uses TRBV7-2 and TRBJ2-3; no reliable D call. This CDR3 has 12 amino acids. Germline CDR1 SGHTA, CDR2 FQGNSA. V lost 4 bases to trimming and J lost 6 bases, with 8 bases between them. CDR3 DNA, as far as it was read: TGTGCCAGCAGCTCCAGTTTGGATACG. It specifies CASSSSLDT. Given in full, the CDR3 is CASSSSLDTQYF.

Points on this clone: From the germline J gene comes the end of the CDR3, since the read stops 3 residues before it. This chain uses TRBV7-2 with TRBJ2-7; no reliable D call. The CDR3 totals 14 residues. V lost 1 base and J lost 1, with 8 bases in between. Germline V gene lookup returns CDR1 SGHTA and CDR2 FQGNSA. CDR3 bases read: TGTGCCAGCAGCTTAGTCAGGATTTCCTACGAG. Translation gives CASSLVRISYE. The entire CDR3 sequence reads CASSLVRISYEQYF.

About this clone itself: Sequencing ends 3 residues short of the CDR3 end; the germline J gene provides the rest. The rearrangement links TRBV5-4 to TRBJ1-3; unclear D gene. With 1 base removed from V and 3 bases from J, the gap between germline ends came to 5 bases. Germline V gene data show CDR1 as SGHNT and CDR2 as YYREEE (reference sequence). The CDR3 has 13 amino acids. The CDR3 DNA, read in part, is TGTGCCAGCAGCTTGAGAGGTGGAAACACC. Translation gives CASSLRGGNT. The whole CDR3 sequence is CASSLRGGNTIYF.

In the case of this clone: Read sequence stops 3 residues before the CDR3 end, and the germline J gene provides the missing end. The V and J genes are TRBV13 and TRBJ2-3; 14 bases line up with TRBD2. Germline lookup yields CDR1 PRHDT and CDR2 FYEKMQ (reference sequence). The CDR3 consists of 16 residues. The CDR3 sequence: CASSASGLAGGATQYF. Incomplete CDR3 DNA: TGTGCCAGCAGCGCAAGTGGACTAGCGGGGGGAGCCACG.

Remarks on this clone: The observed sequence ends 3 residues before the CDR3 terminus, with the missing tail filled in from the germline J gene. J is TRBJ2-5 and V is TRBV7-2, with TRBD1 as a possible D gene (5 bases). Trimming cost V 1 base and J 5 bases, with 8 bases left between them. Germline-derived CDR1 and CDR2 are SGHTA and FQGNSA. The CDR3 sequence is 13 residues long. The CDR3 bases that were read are TGTGCCAGCAGCTTAGGGGCAGGGGAGACC. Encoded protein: CASSLGAGET. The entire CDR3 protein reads CASSLGAGETQYF. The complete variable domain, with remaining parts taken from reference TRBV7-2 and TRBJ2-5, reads GAGVSQSPSNKVTEKGKDVELRCDPISGHTALYWYRQSLGQGLEFLIYFQGNSAPDKSGLPSDRFSAERTGGSVSTLTIQRTQQEDSAVYLCASSLGAGETQYFGPGTRLLVL.

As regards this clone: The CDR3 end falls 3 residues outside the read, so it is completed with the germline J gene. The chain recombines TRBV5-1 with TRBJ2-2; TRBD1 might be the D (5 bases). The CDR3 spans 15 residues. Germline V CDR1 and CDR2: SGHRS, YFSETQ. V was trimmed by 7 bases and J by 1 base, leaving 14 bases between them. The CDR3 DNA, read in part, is TGCGCCAGCGGGGCACAGACAGTGAACACCGGGGAG. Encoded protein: CASGAQTVNTGE. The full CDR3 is CASGAQTVNTGELFF.

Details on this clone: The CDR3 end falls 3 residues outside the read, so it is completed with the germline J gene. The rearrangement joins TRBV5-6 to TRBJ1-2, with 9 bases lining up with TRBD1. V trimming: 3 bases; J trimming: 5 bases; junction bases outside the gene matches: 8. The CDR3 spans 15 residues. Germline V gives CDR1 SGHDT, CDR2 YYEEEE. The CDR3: CASSSTDRGAYGYTF. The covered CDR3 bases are TGTGCCAGCAGCTCAACGGACAGGGGAGCTTATGGC.

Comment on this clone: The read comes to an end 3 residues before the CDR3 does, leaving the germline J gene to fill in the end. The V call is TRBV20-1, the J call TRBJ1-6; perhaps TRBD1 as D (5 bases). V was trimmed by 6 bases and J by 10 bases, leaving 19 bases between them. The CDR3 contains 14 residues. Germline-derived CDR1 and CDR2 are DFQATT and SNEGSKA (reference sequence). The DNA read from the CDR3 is TGCAGTGCGAAGGAGGGCAGGGCAGAATCACCC. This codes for CSAKEGRAESP. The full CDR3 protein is CSAKEGRAESPLHF.

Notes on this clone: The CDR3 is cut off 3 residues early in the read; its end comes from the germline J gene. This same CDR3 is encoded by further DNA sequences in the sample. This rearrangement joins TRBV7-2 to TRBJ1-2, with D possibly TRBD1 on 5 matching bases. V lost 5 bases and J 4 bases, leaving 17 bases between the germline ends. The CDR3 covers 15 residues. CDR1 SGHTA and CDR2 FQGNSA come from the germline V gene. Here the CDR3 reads CASSLKRDGPYGYTF. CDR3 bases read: TGTGCCAGCAGCCTAAAGCGGGACGGACCCTATGGC.

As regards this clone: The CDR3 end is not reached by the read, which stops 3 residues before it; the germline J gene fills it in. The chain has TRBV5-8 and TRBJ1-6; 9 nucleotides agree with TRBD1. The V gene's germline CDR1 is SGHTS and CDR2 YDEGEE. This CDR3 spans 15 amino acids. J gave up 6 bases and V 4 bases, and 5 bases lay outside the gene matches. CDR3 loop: CASSPTGQGNSPLHF. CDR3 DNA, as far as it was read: TGTGCCAGCAGCCCCACGGGACAGGGTAATTCACCC.

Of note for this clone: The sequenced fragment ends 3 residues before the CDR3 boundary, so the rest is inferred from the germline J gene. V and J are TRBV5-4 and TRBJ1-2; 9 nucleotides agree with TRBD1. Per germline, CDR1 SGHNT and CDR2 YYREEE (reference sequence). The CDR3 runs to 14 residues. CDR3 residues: CASSSGQGLLGYTF. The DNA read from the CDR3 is TGTGCCAGCAGCTCGGGACAGGGCCTTTTAGGC.

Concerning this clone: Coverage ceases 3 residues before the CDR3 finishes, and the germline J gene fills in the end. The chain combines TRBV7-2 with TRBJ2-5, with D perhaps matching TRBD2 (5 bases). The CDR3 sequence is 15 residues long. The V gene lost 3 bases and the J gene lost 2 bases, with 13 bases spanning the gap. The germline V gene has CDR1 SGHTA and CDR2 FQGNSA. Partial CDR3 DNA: TGTGCCAGCAGCTTCCAAGCGGCCAGTCAAGAGACC. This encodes CASSFQAASQET. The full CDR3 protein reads CASSFQAASQETQYF.

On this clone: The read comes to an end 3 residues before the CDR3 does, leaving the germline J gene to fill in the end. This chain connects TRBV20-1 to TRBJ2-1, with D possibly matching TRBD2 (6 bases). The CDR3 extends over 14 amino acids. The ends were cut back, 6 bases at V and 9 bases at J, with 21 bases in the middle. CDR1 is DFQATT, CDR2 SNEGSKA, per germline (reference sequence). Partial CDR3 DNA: TGCAGTGCCCCGACTAGTTCGGCAGGTAGTGAG. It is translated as CSAPTSSAGSE. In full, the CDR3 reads CSAPTSSAGSEQFF.

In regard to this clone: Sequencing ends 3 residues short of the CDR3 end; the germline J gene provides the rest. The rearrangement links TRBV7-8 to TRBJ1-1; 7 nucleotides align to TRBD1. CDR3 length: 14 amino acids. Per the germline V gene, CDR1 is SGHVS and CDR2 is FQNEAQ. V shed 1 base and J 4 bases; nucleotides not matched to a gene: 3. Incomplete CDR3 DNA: TGTGCCAGCAGCTTAGTAACAGGGGCCACTGAA. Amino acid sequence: CASSLVTGATE. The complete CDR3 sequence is CASSLVTGATEAFF.

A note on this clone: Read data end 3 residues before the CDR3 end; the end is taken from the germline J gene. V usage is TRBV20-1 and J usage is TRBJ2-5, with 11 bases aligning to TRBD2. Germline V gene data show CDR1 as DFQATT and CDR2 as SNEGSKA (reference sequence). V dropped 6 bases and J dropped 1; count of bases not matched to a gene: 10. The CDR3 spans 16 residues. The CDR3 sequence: CSATRRLAGLQETQYF. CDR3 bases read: TGCAGTGCGACACGTAGACTAGCGGGACTCCAAGAGACC.

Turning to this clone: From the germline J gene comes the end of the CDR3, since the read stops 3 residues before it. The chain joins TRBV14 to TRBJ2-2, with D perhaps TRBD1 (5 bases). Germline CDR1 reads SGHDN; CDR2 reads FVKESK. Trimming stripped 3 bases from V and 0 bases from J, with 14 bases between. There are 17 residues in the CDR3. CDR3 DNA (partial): TGTGCCAGCAGCCACTACCTGGGGCTAACGAACACCGGGGAG. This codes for CASSHYLGLTNTGE. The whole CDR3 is CASSHYLGLTNTGELFF.

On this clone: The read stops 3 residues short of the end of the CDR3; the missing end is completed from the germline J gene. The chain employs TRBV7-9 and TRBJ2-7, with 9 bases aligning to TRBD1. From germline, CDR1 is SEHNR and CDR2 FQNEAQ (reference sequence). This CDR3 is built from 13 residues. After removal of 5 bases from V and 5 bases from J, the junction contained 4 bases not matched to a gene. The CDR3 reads CASSRDRAHEQYF. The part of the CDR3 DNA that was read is TGTGCCAGCAGCCGGGACAGGGCACACGAG.

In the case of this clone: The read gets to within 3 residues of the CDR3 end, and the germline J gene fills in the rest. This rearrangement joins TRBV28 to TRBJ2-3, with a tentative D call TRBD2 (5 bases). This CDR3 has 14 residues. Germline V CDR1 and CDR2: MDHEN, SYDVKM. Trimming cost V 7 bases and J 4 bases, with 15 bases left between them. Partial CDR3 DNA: TGTGCCAGCATAAGGTTCGGGGTATCAGATACG. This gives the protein CASIRFGVSDT. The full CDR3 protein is CASIRFGVSDTQYF.

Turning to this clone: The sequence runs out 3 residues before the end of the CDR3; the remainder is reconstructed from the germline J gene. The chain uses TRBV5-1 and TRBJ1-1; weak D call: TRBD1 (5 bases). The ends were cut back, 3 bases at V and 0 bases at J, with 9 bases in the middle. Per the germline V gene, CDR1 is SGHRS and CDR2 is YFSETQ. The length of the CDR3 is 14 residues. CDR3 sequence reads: CASSSAGLNTEAFF. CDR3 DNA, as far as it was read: TGCGCCAGCAGCTCGGCAGGGCTGAACACTGAA.